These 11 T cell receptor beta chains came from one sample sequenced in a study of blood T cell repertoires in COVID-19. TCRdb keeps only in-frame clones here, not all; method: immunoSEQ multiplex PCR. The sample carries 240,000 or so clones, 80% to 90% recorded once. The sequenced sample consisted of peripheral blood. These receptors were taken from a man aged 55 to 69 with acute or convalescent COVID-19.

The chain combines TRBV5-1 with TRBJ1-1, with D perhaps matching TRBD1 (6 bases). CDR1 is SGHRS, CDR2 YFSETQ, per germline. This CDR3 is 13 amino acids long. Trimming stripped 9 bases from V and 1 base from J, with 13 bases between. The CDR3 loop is CATQTGTNTEAFF. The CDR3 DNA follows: TGCGCCACCCAGACAGGCACGAACACTGAAGCTTTCTTT.

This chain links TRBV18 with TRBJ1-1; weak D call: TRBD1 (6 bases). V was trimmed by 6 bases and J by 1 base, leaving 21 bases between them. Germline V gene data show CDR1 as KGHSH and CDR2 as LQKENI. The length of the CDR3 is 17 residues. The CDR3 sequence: CASSLNRDTGRNTEAFF. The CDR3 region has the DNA TGTGCCAGCTCCCTCAACCGGGACACGGGCCGGAACACTGAAGCTTTCTTT.

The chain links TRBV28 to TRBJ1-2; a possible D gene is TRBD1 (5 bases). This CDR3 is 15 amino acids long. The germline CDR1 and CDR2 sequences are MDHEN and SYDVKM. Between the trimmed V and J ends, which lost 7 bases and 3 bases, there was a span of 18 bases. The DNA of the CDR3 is TGTGCCAGCACCCCCTCTCCGGGGGGAGACTATGGCTACACCTTC. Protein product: CASTPSPGGDYGYTF.

DNA for the CDR3: TGTGCCAGCCGGCCTAGCGGGTCATACGAGCAGTACTTC. Residues: CASRPSGSYEQYF. The gene calls are TRBV2 and TRBJ2-7; TRBD2 agrees at 8 bases. CDR3 length: 13 amino acids. V shed 8 bases and J 4 bases; nucleotides not matched to a gene: 7. The germline V gene encodes CDR1 SNHLY and CDR2 FYNNEI.

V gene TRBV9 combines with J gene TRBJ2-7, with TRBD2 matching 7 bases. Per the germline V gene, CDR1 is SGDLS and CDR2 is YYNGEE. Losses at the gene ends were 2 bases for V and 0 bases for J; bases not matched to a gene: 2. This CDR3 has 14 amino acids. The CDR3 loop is CASSVLADSYEQYF. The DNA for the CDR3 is TGTGCCAGCAGCGTGCTAGCGGACTCCTACGAGCAGTACTTC.

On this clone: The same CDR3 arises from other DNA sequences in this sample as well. The CDR3 DNA follows: TGTGCCAGCAGTTCGAGGACTGAAGCTTTCTTT. This codes for CASSSRTEAFF. The V call is TRBV28, the J call TRBJ1-1; D is unresolved. The CDR3 spans 11 residues. Germline V gene lookup returns CDR1 MDHEN and CDR2 SYDVKM. The V and J ends lost 4 bases and 5 bases respectively, with 5 bases between them.

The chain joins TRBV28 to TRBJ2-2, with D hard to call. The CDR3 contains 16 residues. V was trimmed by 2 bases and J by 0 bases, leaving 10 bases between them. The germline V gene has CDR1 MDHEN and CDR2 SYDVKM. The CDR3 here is CASSLIATSNTGELFF. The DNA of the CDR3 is TGTGCCAGCAGTTTAATAGCAACATCGAACACCGGGGAGCTGTTTTTT.

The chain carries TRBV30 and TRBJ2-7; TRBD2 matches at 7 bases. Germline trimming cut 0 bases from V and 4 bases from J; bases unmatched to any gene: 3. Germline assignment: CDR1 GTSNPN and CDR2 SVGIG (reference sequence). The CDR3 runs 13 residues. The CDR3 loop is CAWSVRREYEQYF. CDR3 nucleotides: TGTGCCTGGAGTGTAAGGCGGGAGTACGAGCAGTACTTC.

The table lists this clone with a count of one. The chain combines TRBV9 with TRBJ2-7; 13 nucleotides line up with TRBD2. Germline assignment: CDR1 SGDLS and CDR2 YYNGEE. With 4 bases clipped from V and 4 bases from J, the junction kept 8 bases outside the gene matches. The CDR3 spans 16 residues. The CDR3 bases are TGTGCCAGCAGCCCCTGGACTAGCGGGAGAGATTACGAGCAGTACTTC. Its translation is CASSPWTSGRDYEQYF. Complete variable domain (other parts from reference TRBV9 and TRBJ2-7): DSGVTQTPKHLITATGQRVTLRCSPRSGDLSVYWYQQSLDQGLQFLIQYYNGEERAKGNILERFSAQQFPDLHSELNLSSLELGDSALYFCASSPWTSGRDYEQYFGPGTRLTVT.

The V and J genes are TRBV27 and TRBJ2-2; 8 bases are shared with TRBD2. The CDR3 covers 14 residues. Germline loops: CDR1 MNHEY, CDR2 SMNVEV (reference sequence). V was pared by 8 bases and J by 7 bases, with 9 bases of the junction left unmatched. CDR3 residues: CASWESGSGGELFF. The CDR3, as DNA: TGTGCCAGCTGGGAGAGCGGGAGCGGCGGGGAGCTGTTTTTT.

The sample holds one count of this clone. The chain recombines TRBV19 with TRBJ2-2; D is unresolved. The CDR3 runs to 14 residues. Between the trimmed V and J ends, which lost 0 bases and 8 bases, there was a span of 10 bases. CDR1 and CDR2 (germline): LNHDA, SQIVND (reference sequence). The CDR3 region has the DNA TGTGCCAGTAGTATAGATCGAGGATCGGGGGAGCTGTTTTTT. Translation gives CASSIDRGSGELFF. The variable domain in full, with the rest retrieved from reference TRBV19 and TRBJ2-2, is DGGITQSPKYLFRKEGQNVTLSCEQNLNHDAMYWYRQDPGQGLRLIYYSQIVNDFQKGDIAEGYSVSREKKESFPLTVTSAQKNPTAFYLCASSIDRGSGELFFGEGSRLTVL.